The present TCR beta chain was sequenced within a study of cytomegalovirus exposure and HLA in healthy donors. Study summary: Previous work identified roughly 110 million unique TCR beta sequences from 150 million to 200 million T cells.

Comment on this clone: Its target is not known.

Germline V lookup: CDR1 MNHNY, CDR2 SVGAGI (reference sequence). Trimming took 6 bases from V and 1 from J, leaving 7 bases between them. This CDR3 comprises 13 residues. The PCR made use of 60 Vbeta and 13 Jbeta primers. Sequencing used immunoSEQ multiplex PCR; TCRdb keeps in-frame clones, though not all of them. The table has more than 200,000 clones, roughly four fifths seen once; the top ten hold 0.22%. Whole-study results and caveats: A later analysis found that most CMV-associated TCR beta chains appeared HLA-restricted. In a later analysis, several top co-occurrence clusters appeared linked to parvovirus B19, influenza, CMV and Epstein-Barr virus. The number of N-insertions in an Asian-associated ancestry cluster was reportedly below the approximately 690-donor mean in a later analysis.

The rearrangement links TRBV6-6 to TRBJ1-5; D unclear. The sample comprised PBMCs. The TCR originated in a girl aged 2 to 10 in good health and CMV-seronegative. CDR3 in DNA: TGTGCCAGCAGGTCCGGGAGCAATCAGCCCCAGCATTTT. Its protein product is CASRSGSNQPQHF.